These 5 T cell receptor beta chains came from one sample sequenced in a study of T cell responses to AZD1222 COVID-19 vaccine. Assay used: immunoSEQ multiplex PCR; TCRdb lists only in-frame clones, some missing. The data contain approximately 99,000 clones, approximately 86% of them singletons. This specimen consisted of peripheral blood, obtained on day 0 of AZD1222 vaccination. The source is an adult in good health.

V usage is TRBV3-1 (or the pseudogene TRBV3-2) and J usage is TRBJ2-7; 7 nucleotides agree with TRBD1. J gave up 1 base and V 0 bases, and 0 bases lay outside the gene matches. Looked up from germline, CDR1 is LGHDT and CDR2 is YNNKEL (reference sequence). This CDR3 is built from 14 residues. The CDR3 DNA follows: TGTGCCAGCAGCCAAGAGGGACAGTCCTACGAGCAGTACTTC. The encoded protein is CASSQEGQSYEQYF.

This chain connects TRBV10-1 to TRBJ2-2, with D maybe TRBD2 (5 bases). The CDR3 contains 10 residues. V shed 11 bases and J shed 10 bases, with 11 bases lying between them. Germline loops: CDR1 WNHNN, CDR2 SYGVQD (reference sequence). The CDR3, as DNA: TGCGCCGGGAGATCCATGGAGCTGTTTTTT. Its protein product is CAGRSMELFF.

This chain connects TRBV12-3 or TRBV12-4 to TRBJ2-7; D assignment may be TRBD1 or TRBD2 (5 bases each). With 3 bases removed from V and 6 bases from J, the gap between germline ends came to 9 bases. The CDR3 is 12 amino acids. The CDR3 loop reads CASSFVGGEQYF. The CDR3 DNA sequence: TGTGCCAGCAGTTTCGTTGGGGGCGAGCAGTACTTC.

The genes are TRBV19 and TRBJ2-3; tentatively, D is TRBD2 (6 bases). This CDR3 comprises 11 residues. The germline V gene has CDR1 LNHDA and CDR2 SQIVND (reference sequence). V lost 1 base and J lost 10, with 6 bases in between. CDR3 DNA sequence: TGTGCCAGTAGTATAGGCGGGGCGCAGTATTTT. Protein sequence: CASSIGGAQYF.

J is TRBJ1-1 and V is TRBV5-4; unclear D gene. Between the trimmed V and J ends, which lost 2 bases and 7 bases, there was a span of 15 bases. CDR1 and CDR2 from the germline V gene are SGHNT and YYREEE (reference sequence). The CDR3 contains 14 residues. DNA for the CDR3: TGTGCCAGCAGCTTAGTAAAGGAGAGGAATGAAGCTTTCTTT. Its translation: CASSLVKERNEAFF. The full variable domain, with the rest looked up from reference TRBV5-4 and TRBJ1-1, is ETGVTQSPTHLIKTRGQQVTLRCSSQSGHNTVSWYQQALGQGPQFIFQYYREEENGRGNFPPRFSGLQFPNYSSELNVNALELDDSALYLCASSLVKERNEAFFGQGTRLTVV.